This T cell receptor beta chain stems from a study of cytomegalovirus exposure and HLA in healthy donors listed by TCRdb under 2017. Looking at the study overall: In an earlier analysis of 587 of the donors, under 300 Gb of sequence data and roughly 100 million unique TCR beta sequences from about 179 million T cells were reported. About 300 gigabases of sequencing data and 70 million to 100 million unique TCR sequences were included in an early release covering roughly 600 HLA-typed donors. Of the approximately 400 genotyped donors, more than 75% were placed in the genetic ancestry cluster associated with self-reported Caucasian donors. The aim of the study was to test whether cataloging public T cell receptors could identify signatures of past pathogen exposure. Using immunosequencing, the study profiled T cell repertoires from around 670 subjects and related those repertoires to cytomegalovirus serostatus. A separate validation cohort of more than 100 different subjects was used in addition to the approximately 610-subject first cohort. The study combined high-throughput TCR immunosequencing, statistical association of individual TCRs with disease status, and machine learning to predict cytomegalovirus infection status. A later analysis re-analyzed previously published TCR beta repertoires from approximately 700 donors and added high-resolution HLA genotyping to study TCR occurrence patterns. The later analysis used no new phenotypic data to find candidate immune exposures, relying instead on TCR beta sequences and their occurrence across donors. An earlier analysis of about 600 of the donors used high-throughput TCR beta sequencing to judge whether each TCR beta V gene segment behaved as functional or pseudogenic. Alongside the repertoire data, information on donor age, sex, ethnicity and CMV serostatus was compiled. In a later genetic analysis, genome-wide SNP genotypes for about 60% of the 666 donors were used, and that subset was treated as a discovery cohort. Every repertoire in the discovery cohort had been generated on one and the same sequencing platform. HLA typing covered class I and class II loci at four-digit resolution. The number of donors typed differed by locus, with about 629-640 for A, B, C, DRB1 and DQB1, around 500 for DQA1, approximately 570 for DPA1, and 400 to 490 for DPB1. Because of strong linkage in the cohort, roughly five DR-DQ haplotypes were treated as single units for association and clustering. Across around 400 genotyped donors of the cohort, an average of roughly 250,000 unique TCR beta nucleotide sequences per donor were sequenced, and roughly 20% of those sequences were non-productive. Results and caveats for the whole study, not just this receptor: A later genetic analysis reported fewer N-insertions in productive TCRs among donors in an Asian-associated ancestry cluster than the roughly 690-donor mean. Linkage disequilibrium might explain the correlated functional status among segregating V segments, but an unknown experimental factor could not be excluded. A few of the identified cytomegalovirus-associated TCR beta chains were confirmed in vitro to be specific for cytomegalovirus antigens. In a later analysis, HLA-associated TCR beta chains were found to be more clonally expanded and to have lower generation probabilities than equally common non-associated chains. A later analysis found that TCR association rates varied across HLA loci, with DRB1 alleles showing the most associated TCRs and HLA-C alleles the fewest. In this cohort, only TCR beta chains were sequenced, and detectable features were limited by the absence of alpha or paired-chain data. A further reported finding was that TCR beta sequences accurately predicted the HLA-A and HLA-B alleles for most subjects in the first cohort. According to a later analysis, parvovirus B19, influenza, CMV and Epstein-Barr virus appeared linked to several top co-occurrence clusters. A later analysis found that most CMV-associated TCR beta chains appeared HLA-restricted, with HLA associations seemingly driven largely by CMV exposure. While some public TCRs were present in many individuals, most TCR sequences turned up only very rarely across donors. When HLA alleles, especially DR and DQ, strongly co-occurred, TCR associations were difficult to assign to individual alleles. At a false discovery rate of 0.05, a later analysis linked around 17,000 TCR beta sequences to specific HLA alleles. It was suggested by the authors that the approach could potentially be generalized to other disease states and immunological phenotypes. Over 15 rarely observed V segments, including chromosome 9 orphons, were excluded from the earlier analysis of about 610 of the donors because counts were too low. A total of fewer than 200 TCR beta chains were listed by the study as associated with cytomegalovirus. The presence/absence analyses assumed that sequencing depth was roughly uniform across donors, and that assumption may not be true. A cluster of highly shared sequence variants was judged likely to be a technical artifact of the sequencing pipeline. The only immune exposure information available for the cohort was CMV serostatus. The classifier was reported to diagnose cytomegalovirus status with high specificity and sensitivity in both the original and validation cohorts. Because some donors lacked HLA typing at each locus, the association tests relied only on the typed subset. In a later genetic analysis, a missense DCLRE1C variant was associated with V-gene and J-gene trimming of TCR beta chains, and the association was replicated in an independent cohort. In an earlier analysis of roughly 560 of the donors, most TCR beta V segments were observed in productive rearrangements about 90% or about 30% of the time, broadly matching IMGT annotations.

In total, just over 650 healthy bone marrow donors made up the cohort. Cohort members were all nominally healthy when sampled, although unrecorded immune exposures were likely present. The donor tested CMV seronegative, placing the donor among the approximately 400 seronegative members of the cohort. Every donor gave a peripheral blood sample, and the peripheral blood mononuclear cells from that sample were used for TCR beta sequencing. Genomic DNA extraction from the blood cell samples was performed with the Qiagen DNeasy Blood Extraction Kit. Library preparation was by the immunoSEQ multiplex PCR assay. A mixture of 60 forward primers for TCR Vbeta segments and 13 reverse primers for TCR Jbeta segments was used in the multiplex PCR. The CDR3 region of rearranged TCR beta genes was amplified from genomic DNA by a multiplex PCR assay. Amplified TCR beta libraries were sequenced as 87-base-pair reads on the Illumina HiSeq System. The study's processing was this. A later analysis counted approximately 84 million unique TCR beta chains across the 650 to 700 repertoires, and 9.5 million to 11 million of these chains were shared by at least two donors. To remove PCR and sequencing errors, raw reads were error-corrected and collapsed into unique sequences using a nearest-neighbor algorithm that merged closely related sequences. To assign V, D and J gene segments, CDR3 sequences were aligned to IMGT reference sequences. For a sequence to be retained, a match of at least six nucleotides was required to both a V gene segment and a J gene segment. Rearrangements were called productive when the CDR3 lacked stop codons and stayed in frame with V and J; all others were non-productive. CDR3 was defined according to IMGT convention as the region running from the second conserved V-encoded cysteine to the conserved J-encoded phenylalanine. Sequences without an unambiguous match to a single V gene segment were excluded from the earlier analysis of a few hundred of the donors. An earlier analysis of fewer than 750 of the donors called V segments functional above 56.7% productive rearrangements and segregating when the between-donor standard deviation exceeded 5%. A statistical classification framework was built to diagnose cytomegalovirus status from the catalog of TCR beta chain sequences. In a later analysis, V and J genes were assigned by comparing TCR nucleotide sequences against IMGT/GENE-DB human TR gene sequences. In a later analysis, CDR3 sequences and most-parsimonious VDJ recombination scenarios were assigned using the TCRdist pipeline. In a later analysis, every TCR beta chain was defined by the combination of its CDR3 amino acid sequence and its V-gene family, and reads without a unique V-gene family were dropped. As a way to deal with suspected cross-contamination and a sequencing artifact, a later analysis dropped hundreds of nucleotide sequences that were highly shared and had low generation probability. In a later analysis, a clonal expansion index was calculated for each public chain from normalized within-repertoire ranks of inferred template counts. In a later analysis, generation probabilities were computed using a VDJ recombination model fitted to out-of-frame rearrangements, and the results were checked against IGoR. A later analysis scored TCR-TCR, TCR-HLA and TCR-CMV co-occurrence with hypergeometric tests, applying a repertoire-size bias correction to TCR pairs. In a later analysis, false discovery rates were estimated by permuting HLA or CMV assignments 20 times. In a later analysis, co-occurring TCRs were grouped using DBSCAN, and TCRdist sequence similarity was added for clustering within HLA-allele-positive subsets. For co-occurrence clustering, repertoires with fewer than 30,000 or more than 120,000 public chains were excluded, along with roughly 5 repertoires with anomalous nucleotide sharing. TCRdb retrieved this table from immuneACCESS and kept in-frame rearrangements only. Not all clones are present; in checked studies, unresolved V genes account for under half, and no reason is known for the remainder. V and J calls and clone size follow that table, whereas D and trimming were derived from the DNA. Present in this sample are more than 140,000 clones, approximately 71% of which were seen just once. The ten largest clones represent about 3% of the sample.

Of note for this clone: The target of this receptor is not known. No quality values exist for individual bases; no much larger clone is one base distant.

This clonotype originated in a man aged 35 to 55 in good health and CMV-seronegative. The sequenced sample consisted of PBMCs.

The CDR3 region reads CASSGSGFFNEKLFF. Here is the DNA: TGTGCCAGCAGCGGGTCAGGGTTTTTTAATGAAAAACTGTTTTTT. The rearranged segments are TRBV7-9 and TRBJ1-4; TRBD1 is perhaps the D gene, given 5 matching bases. Trimming at the junction amounts to 5 bases on V and 4 bases on J, and the germline ends lie 14 bases apart. The CDR3 starts with the cysteine, ends with the phenylalanine, and has 15 residues. Only the CDR3 DNA is retained, 45 bases long and in frame from the first base. The CDR1 and CDR2 encoded by the germline V gene (reference sequence) are SEHNR and FQNEAQ.